Each of the 14 T cell receptor beta chains below was sequenced from the same sample in a study of CD8+ T cells in alopecia areata. Treatment of the sample: oral pan-JAK inhibitor, 5-10 mg twice daily. TCR sequencing used cDNA made by reverse transcription of extracted RNA. Clones were sequenced by immunoSEQ multiplex PCR, and TCRdb holds only the in-frame ones, with some missing. The repertoire holds 95,000 to 100,000 clones, with about 58% as singletons. The starting material was CD8+ T cells sorted from blood, obtained at week 4, from a patient treated with tofacitinib. Receptor source: a human donor with alopecia areata.

V and J are TRBV30 and TRBJ2-2; 9 positions agree with TRBD1. The CDR3 runs 16 residues. CDR1 and CDR2 from the germline V gene are GTSNPN and SVGIG (reference sequence). The V gene end was trimmed by 1 base and the J gene end by 5 bases; junction bases not matched to a gene: 8. CDR3 nucleotide sequence: TGTGCCTGGAGTGCCGCGGGACAGGGACCTACCGGGGAGCTGTTTTTT. Translated: CAWSAAGQGPTGELFF.

V gene TRBV15 combines with J gene TRBJ1-2, with TRBD1 matching 7 bases. Germline-derived CDR1 and CDR2 are LNHNV and YYDKDF (reference sequence). This CDR3 contains 15 residues. After removal of 3 bases from V and 9 bases from J, the junction contained 13 bases not matched to a gene. For the CDR3, the DNA is TGTGCCACCAGCAGGGACCTGGGACAGCTGCAAAGCTACACCTTC. Its protein is CATSRDLGQLQSYTF.

The V call is TRBV7-3, the J call TRBJ2-3; 13 bases match TRBD2. The germline gives CDR1 SGHTA, CDR2 FQGTGA. The CDR3 is 16 residues long. Losses at the gene ends were 5 bases for V and 5 bases for J; bases not matched to a gene: 7. This CDR3 reads CASSPGLAGVGDTQYF. CDR3 coding DNA: TGTGCCAGCAGCCCCGGACTAGCGGGAGTTGGAGATACGCAGTATTTT. The variable domain in full, with the rest retrieved from reference TRBV7-3 and TRBJ2-3, is GAGVSQTPSNKVTEKGKYVELRCDPISGHTALYWYRQSLGQGPEFLIYFQGTGAADDSGLPNDRFFAVRPEGSVSTLKIQRTERGDSAVYLCASSPGLAGVGDTQYFGPGTRLTVL.

This clone was detected only a few times. The chain links TRBV9 to TRBJ2-7, with D possibly matching TRBD1 (6 bases). The V gene lost 0 bases and the J gene lost 6 bases, with 10 bases spanning the gap. Per the germline V gene, CDR1 is SGDLS and CDR2 is YYNGEE. CDR3 length: 13 residues. CDR3 protein: CASSVEGQSEQYF. The DNA of the CDR3 is TGTGCCAGCAGCGTAGAAGGACAGAGCGAGCAGTACTTC.

J is TRBJ1-2 and V is TRBV7-9; D is possibly TRBD1 (5 bases). This CDR3 region has 15 residues. V lost 5 bases and J lost 4, with 17 bases in between. The V gene's germline CDR1 is SEHNR and CDR2 FQNEAQ (reference sequence). The chain's CDR3 is CASSIEQTDTYGYTF. CDR3 coding DNA: TGTGCCAGCAGCATCGAGCAGACAGACACCTATGGCTACACCTTC. The full variable domain, rest sourced from reference TRBV7-9 and TRBJ1-2, is DTGVSQNPRHKITKRGQNVTFRCDPISEHNRLYWYRQTLGQGPEFLTYFQNEAQLEKSRLLSDRFSAERPKGSFSTLEIQRTEQGDSAMYLCASSIEQTDTYGYTFGSGTRLTVV.

The chain carries TRBV20-1 and TRBJ2-7; the D gene is possibly TRBD1 (5 bases). This CDR3 comprises 11 residues. The germline V and J ends were trimmed by 1 base and 6 bases, with 7 bases remaining between them. Germline CDR1 is DFQATT and CDR2 is SNEGSKA (reference sequence). For the CDR3, the DNA is TGCAGTGCTAGAGTGGGGCTCGAGCAGTACTTC. This codes for CSARVGLEQYF.

The table lists this clone with a few counts. The chain combines TRBV5-6 with TRBJ2-7; no clear D gene. Trimming pared 5 bases from V and 7 bases from J, leaving 10 bases between. Germline V gene data show CDR1 as SGHDT and CDR2 as YYEEEE. The length of the CDR3 is 11 residues. The CDR3 sequence: CASSSSFEQYF. In nucleotides, the CDR3 is TGTGCCAGCAGTTCCTCGTTTGAGCAGTACTTC. Based on the CDR3 plus reference TRBV5-6 and TRBJ2-7, the full variable domain is DAGVTQSPTHLIKTRGQQVTLRCSPKSGHDTVSWYQQALGQGPQFIFQYYEEEERQRGNFPDRFSGHQFPNYSSELNVNALLLGDSALYLCASSSSFEQYFGPGTRLTVT.

A single count supports this clone. The chain has TRBV30 and TRBJ1-1; weak D call: TRBD1 (5 bases). The CDR3 sequence is 14 residues long. With 0 bases removed from V and 5 bases from J, the gap between germline ends came to 13 bases. CDR1 and CDR2 (germline): GTSNPN, SVGIG (reference sequence). The CDR3: CAWSVGIGGTEAFF. The CDR3, as DNA: TGTGCCTGGAGTGTGGGGATTGGGGGAACTGAAGCTTTCTTT.

This chain links TRBV9 with TRBJ2-7; 9 bases map to TRBD2. This CDR3 is 14 amino acids long. With 3 bases clipped from V and 2 bases from J, the junction kept 3 bases outside the gene matches. CDR1 is SGDLS, CDR2 YYNGEE, per germline. CDR3 loop: CASSASGAPYEQYF. The CDR3 DNA sequence: TGTGCCAGCAGCGCTAGCGGGGCACCCTACGAGCAGTACTTC.

The chain links TRBV20-1 to TRBJ2-7; D perhaps matches TRBD1 (6 bases). CDR1 is DFQATT and CDR2 is SNEGSKA in the germline V gene (reference sequence). V was pared by 6 bases and J by 7 bases, with 10 bases between. The CDR3 runs 10 residues. The CDR3 DNA follows: TGCAGTGCCGACGGGACAGAGCAGTACTTC. Translation gives CSADGTEQYF.

This clone was seen more than once but under ten times. The V and J genes are TRBV27 and TRBJ2-1, with 12 nucleotides matching TRBD2. The germline V gene has CDR1 MNHEY and CDR2 SMNVEV (reference sequence). J lost 15 bases, V lost 6 bases, and 15 bases had no gene match. CDR3 size: 15 residues. CDR3 nucleotide sequence: TGTGCCAGCAGACCTTCGACTAGCGGGAGCCCCAACGGGTTCTTC. This translates into CASRPSTSGSPNGFF.

CDR3 amino acids: CASSLGTGSKQYF. The CDR3 DNA sequence: TGTGCCAGCAGCTTGGGGACAGGGAGTAAGCAGTACTTC. V and J are TRBV5-6 and TRBJ2-7; 8 nucleotides agree with TRBD1. The CDR3 covers 13 residues. CDR1 is SGHDT and CDR2 is YYEEEE in the germline V gene. Unmatched junction bases numbered 4, after V lost 0 bases and J lost 8 bases.

The chain links TRBV7-9 to TRBJ2-7, with TRBD1 matching over 11 bases. J was trimmed by 4 bases and V by 6 bases; bases with no gene match: 5. The CDR3 spans 14 residues. Germline V gene lookup returns CDR1 SEHNR and CDR2 FQNEAQ (reference sequence). The CDR3 bases are TGTGCCAGCAGTTCGGACAGGGGGCAGTACGAGCAGTACTTC. This encodes CASSSDRGQYEQYF.

The sample holds one count of this clone. The chain is built from TRBV9 and TRBJ2-5; TRBD2 might be the D (6 bases). Per germline, CDR1 SGDLS and CDR2 YYNGEE. V lost 0 bases and J 4 bases, leaving 13 bases between the germline ends. CDR3 length: 15 amino acids. The DNA for the CDR3 is TGTGCCAGCAGCGTAGAGGGCGTAGCGGCAGAGACCCAGTACTTC. Its translation: CASSVEGVAAETQYF.